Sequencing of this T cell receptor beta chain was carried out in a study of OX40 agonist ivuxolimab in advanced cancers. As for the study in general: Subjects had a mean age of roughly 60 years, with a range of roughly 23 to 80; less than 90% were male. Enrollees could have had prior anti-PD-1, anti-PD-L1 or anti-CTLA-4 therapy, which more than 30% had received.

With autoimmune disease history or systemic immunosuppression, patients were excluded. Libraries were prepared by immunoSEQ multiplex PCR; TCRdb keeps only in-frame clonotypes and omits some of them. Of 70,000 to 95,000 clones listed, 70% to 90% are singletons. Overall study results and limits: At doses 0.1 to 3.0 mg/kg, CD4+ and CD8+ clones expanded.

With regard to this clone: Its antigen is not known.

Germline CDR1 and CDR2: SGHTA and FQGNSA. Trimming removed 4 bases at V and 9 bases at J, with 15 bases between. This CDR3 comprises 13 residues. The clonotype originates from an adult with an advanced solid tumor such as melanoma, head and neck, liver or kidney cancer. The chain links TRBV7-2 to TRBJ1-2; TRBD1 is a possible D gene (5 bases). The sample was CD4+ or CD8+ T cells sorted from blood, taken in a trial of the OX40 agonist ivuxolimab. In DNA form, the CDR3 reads TGTGCCAGCAGCTCCTTAAGGGAGGGGAGCTACACCTTC. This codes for CASSSLREGSYTF.